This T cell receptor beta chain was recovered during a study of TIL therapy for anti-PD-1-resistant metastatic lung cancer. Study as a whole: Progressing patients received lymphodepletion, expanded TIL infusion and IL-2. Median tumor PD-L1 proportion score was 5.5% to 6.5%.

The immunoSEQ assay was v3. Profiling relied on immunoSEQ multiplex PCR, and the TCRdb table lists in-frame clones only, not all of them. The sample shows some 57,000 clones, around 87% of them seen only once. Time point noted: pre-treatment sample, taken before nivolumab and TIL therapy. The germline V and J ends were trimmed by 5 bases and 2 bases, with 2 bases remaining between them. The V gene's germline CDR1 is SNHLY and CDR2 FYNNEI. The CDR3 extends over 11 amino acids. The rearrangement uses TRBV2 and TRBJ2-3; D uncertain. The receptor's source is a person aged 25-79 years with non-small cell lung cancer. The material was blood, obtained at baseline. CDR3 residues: CASSFTDTQYF. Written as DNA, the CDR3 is TGTGCCAGCAGTTTCACAGATACGCAGTATTTT.